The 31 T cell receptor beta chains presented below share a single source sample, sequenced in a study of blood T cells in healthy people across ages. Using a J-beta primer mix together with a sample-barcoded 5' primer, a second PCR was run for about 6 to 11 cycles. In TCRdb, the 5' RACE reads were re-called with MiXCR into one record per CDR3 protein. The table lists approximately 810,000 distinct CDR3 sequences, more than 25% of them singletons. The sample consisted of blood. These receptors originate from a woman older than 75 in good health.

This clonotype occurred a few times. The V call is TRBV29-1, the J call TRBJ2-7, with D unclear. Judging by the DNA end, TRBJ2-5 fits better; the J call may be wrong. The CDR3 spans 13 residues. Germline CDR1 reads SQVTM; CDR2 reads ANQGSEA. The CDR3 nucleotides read TGCAGCGTTGCCAGCTATCTTGGCAAGACCCAGTACTTC. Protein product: CSVASYLGKTQYF.

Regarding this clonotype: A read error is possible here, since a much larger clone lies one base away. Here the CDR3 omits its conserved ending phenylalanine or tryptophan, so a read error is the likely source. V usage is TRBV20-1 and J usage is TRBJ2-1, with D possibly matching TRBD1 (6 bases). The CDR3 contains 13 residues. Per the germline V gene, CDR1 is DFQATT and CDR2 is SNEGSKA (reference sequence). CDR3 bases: TGCAGTGCCAGAGGCGGACAGCTCAATGAGCAGTTCCTC. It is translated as CSARGGQLNEQFL.

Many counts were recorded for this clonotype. The CDR3 sequence: CASSWGQYGYTF. In DNA form, the CDR3 reads TGTGCCAGCAGCTGGGGACAATATGGCTACACCTTC. The rearrangement links TRBV7-2 to TRBJ1-2, with D perhaps TRBD1 (6 bases). The CDR3 totals 12 residues. Germline V gene sequence: CDR1 SGHTA, CDR2 FQGNSA. V lost 4 bases and J lost 5, with 8 bases in between. The variable domain in full, completed from reference TRBV7-2 and TRBJ1-2, reads GAGVSQSPSNKVTEKGKDVELRCDPISGHTALYWYRQSLGQGLEFLIYFQGNSAPDKSGLPSDRFSAERTGGSVSTLTIQRTQQEDSAVYLCASSWGQYGYTFGSGTRLTVV.

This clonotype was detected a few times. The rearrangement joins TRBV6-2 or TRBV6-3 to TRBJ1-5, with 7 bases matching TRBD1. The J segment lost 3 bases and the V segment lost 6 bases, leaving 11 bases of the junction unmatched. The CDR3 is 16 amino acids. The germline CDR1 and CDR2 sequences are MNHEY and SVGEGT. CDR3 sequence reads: CASRNLTGKVNQPQHF. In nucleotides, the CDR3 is TGTGCCAGCAGAAACCTGACAGGGAAGGTCAATCAGCCCCAGCATTTT.

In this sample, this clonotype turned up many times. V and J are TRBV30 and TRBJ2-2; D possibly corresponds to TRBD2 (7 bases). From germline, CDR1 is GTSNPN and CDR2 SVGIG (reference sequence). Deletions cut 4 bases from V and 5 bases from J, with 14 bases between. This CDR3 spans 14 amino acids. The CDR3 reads CAWNSKGGTGELFF. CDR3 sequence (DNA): TGTGCCTGGAATAGCAAGGGGGGGACCGGGGAGCTGTTTTTT.

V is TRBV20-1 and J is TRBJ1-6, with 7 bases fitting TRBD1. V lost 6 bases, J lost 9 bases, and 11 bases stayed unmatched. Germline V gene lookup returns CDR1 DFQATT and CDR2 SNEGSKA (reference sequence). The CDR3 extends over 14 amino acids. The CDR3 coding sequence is TGCAGTGCCCTCCGAATGACAGGGAGTTCACCCCTCCACTTT. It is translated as CSALRMTGSSPLHF.

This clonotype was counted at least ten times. The CDR3 spells CSAIALTTGFGEQYF. CDR3 coding DNA: TGCAGTGCTATCGCGCTGACAACAGGGTTCGGCGAGCAGTACTTC. This chain connects TRBV20-1 to TRBJ2-7, with a weak D call TRBD1 (6 bases). Germline V gene sequence: CDR1 DFQATT, CDR2 SNEGSKA (reference sequence). This CDR3 comprises 15 residues. Trimming removed 4 bases from V and 6 bases from J, with 22 bases in between.

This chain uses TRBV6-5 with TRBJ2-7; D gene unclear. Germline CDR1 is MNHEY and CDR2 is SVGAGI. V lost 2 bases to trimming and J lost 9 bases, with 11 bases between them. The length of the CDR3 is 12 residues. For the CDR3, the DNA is TGTGCCAGCAGTTACCGGAATGGTGGGCAGTACTTC. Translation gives CASSYRNGGQYF.

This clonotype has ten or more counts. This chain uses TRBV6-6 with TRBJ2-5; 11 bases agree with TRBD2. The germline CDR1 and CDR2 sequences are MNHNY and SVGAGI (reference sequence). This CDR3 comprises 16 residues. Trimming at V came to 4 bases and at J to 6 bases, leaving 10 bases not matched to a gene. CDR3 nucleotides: TGTGCCAGCAGTTTCACCCTAGCGGGGGGAGGAAAGACCCAGTACTTC. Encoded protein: CASSFTLAGGGKTQYF.

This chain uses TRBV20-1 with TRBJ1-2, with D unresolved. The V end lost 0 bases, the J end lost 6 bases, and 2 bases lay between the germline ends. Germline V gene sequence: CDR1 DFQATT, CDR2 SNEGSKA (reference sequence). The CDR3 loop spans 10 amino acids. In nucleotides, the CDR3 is TGCAGTGCTAGAGATCATGGCTACACCTTC. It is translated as CSARDHGYTF.

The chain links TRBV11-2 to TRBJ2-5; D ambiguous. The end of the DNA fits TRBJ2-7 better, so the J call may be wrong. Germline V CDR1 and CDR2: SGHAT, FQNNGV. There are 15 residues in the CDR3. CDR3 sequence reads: CASSFIRLTRHEQYF. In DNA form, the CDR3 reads TGTGCCAGCAGCTTTATCAGGTTAACGAGGCACGAGCAGTACTTC.

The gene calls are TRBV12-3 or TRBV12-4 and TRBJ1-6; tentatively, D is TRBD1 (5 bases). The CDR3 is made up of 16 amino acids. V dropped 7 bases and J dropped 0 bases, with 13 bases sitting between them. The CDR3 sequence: CASTRGTSSYNSPLHF. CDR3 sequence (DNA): TGTGCCAGCACACGGGGGACGAGCTCCTATAATTCACCCCTCCACTTT.

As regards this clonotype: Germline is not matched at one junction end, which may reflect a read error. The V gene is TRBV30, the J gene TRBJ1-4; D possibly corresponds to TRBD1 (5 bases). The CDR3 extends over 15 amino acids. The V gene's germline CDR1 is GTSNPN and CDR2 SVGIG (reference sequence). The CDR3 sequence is CAYTIIGGTYDKLFF. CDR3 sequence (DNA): TGTGCCTACACTATTATCGGGGGTACATATGATAAACTGTTTTTT.

The CDR3 is CASRGCTEAFF. CDR3 bases: TGTGCCAGCAGGGGTTGCACTGAAGCTTTCTTT. This chain uses TRBV6-5 with TRBJ1-1; D is undetermined. Germline values: CDR1 MNHEY, CDR2 SVGAGI. Between the trimmed V and J ends, which lost 6 bases and 4 bases, there was a span of 6 bases. The length of the CDR3 is 11 residues.

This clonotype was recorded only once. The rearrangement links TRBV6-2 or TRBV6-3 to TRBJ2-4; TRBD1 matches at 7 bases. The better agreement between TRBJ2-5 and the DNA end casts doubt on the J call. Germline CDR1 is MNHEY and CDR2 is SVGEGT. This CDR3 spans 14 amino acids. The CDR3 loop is CASSSGQNQETQYF. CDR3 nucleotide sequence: TGTGCCAGCAGTTCGGGACAGAACCAAGAGACCCAGTACTTC.

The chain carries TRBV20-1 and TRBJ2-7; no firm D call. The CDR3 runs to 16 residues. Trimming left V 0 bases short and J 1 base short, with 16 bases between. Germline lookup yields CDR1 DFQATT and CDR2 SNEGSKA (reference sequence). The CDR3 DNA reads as TGCAGTGCTAGAGATTTGGGCCCGACCCGTTCCTACGAGCAGTACTTC. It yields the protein CSARDLGPTRSYEQYF.

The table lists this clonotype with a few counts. DNA of the CDR3: TGCAGTGCTAGAGATCCGGGGGCCTCCTACAATGAGCAGTTCTTC. Translating it yields CSARDPGASYNEQFF. The rearrangement links TRBV20-1 to TRBJ2-1; TRBD1 or TRBD2 may be the D gene (6 bases each). In germline, CDR1 is DFQATT, CDR2 SNEGSKA (reference sequence). The CDR3 is made up of 15 amino acids. With 0 bases removed from V and 0 bases from J, the gap between germline ends came to 9 bases.

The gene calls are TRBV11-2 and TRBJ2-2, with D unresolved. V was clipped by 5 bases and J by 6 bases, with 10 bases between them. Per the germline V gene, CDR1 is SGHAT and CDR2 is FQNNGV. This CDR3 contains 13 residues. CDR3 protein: CASSPGISGELFF. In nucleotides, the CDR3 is TGTGCCAGCAGCCCCGGAATTTCCGGGGAGCTGTTTTTT.

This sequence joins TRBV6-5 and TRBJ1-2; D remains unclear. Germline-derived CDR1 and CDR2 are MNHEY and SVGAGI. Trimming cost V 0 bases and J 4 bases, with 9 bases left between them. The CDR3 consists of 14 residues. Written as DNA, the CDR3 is TGTGCCAGCAGTTACTCGAACCAGCCCTATGGCTACACCTTC. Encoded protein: CASSYSNQPYGYTF.

In nucleotides, the CDR3 is TGTGCCCAATTGGAGACTGGGGCCAACGTCCTGACTTTC. This translates into CAQLETGANVLTF. The chain joins TRBV30 to TRBJ2-6; no firm D call. V shed 8 bases and J shed 2 bases, with 10 bases lying between them. CDR3 length equals 13 residues. Germline CDR1 reads GTSNPN; CDR2 reads SVGIG (reference sequence).

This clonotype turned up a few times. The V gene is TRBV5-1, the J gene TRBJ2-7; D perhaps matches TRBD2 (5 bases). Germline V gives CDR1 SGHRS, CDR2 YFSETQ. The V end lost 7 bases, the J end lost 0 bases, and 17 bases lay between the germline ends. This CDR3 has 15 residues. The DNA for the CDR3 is TGCGCCAGCGGTGAGCGCTTAGGGAGCTCCTACGAGCAGTACTTC. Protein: CASGERLGSSYEQYF.

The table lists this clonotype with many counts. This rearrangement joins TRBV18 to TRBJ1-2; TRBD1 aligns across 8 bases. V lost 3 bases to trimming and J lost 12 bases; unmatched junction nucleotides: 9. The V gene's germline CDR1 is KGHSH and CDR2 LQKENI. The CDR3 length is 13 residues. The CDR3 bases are TGTGCCAGCTCACCTGCAACCACAGGGGGTGACACCTTC. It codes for CASSPATTGGDTF.

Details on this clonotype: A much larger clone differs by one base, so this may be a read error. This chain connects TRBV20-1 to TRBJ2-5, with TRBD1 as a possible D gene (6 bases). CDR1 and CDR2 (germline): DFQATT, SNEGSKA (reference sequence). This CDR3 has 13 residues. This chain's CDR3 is CSANKQGKETRYF. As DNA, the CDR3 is TGCAGTGCTAATAAACAGGGAAAAGAGACCCGGTACTTC.

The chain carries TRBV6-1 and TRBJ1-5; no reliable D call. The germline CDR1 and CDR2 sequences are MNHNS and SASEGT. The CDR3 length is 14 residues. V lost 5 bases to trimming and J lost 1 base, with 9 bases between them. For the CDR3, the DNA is TGTGCCAGCAGTTCTTCTAACAGCAATCAGCCCCAGCATTTT. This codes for CASSSSNSNQPQHF.

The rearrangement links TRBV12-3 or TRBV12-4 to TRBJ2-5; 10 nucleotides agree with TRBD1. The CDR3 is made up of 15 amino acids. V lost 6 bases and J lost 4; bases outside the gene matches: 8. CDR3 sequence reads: CASRPARDRGETQYF. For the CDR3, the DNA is TGTGCCAGCAGACCCGCCCGGGACAGGGGAGAGACCCAGTACTTC.

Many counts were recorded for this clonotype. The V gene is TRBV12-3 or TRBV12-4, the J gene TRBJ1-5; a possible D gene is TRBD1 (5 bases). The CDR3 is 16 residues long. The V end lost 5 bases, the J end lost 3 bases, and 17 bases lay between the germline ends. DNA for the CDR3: TGTGCCAGCAGTCGGGACCCAGGTAACGTCAATCAGCCCCAGCATTTT. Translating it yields CASSRDPGNVNQPQHF.

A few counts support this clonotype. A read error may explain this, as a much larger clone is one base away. The chain's CDR3 is CASSLEGAKACEQYF. Written as DNA, the CDR3 is TGTGCCAGCAGCTTAGAGGGGGCCAAAGCCTGCGAGCAGTACTTC. This chain connects TRBV7-2 to TRBJ2-7, with 7 bases fitting TRBD1. The CDR3 covers 15 residues. The germline CDR1 and CDR2 sequences are SGHTA and FQGNSA. Trimming cost V 1 base and J 6 bases; bases outside gene matches: 9. The full variable domain, with the rest looked up from reference TRBV7-2 and TRBJ2-7, is GAGVSQSPSNKVTEKGKDVELRCDPISGHTALYWYRQSLGQGLEFLIYFQGNSAPDKSGLPSDRFSAERTGGSVSTLTIQRTQQEDSAVYLCASSLEGAKACEQYFGPGTRLTVT.

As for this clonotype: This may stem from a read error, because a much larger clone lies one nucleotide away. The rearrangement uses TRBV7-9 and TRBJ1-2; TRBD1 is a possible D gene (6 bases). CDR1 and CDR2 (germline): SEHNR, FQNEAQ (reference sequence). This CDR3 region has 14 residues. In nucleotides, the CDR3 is TGTGCCAGCAGCTTTCAGGGGAGCAGCAATGGCCACACCTTC. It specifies CASSFQGSSNGHTF.

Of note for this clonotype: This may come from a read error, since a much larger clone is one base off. DNA for the CDR3: TGTGCCAGCAGTTGGCAGCACCGAGAGACCCAGTACTTC. This gives the protein CASSWQHRETQYF. The rearrangement joins TRBV6-5 to TRBJ2-5; D remains ambiguous. Germline lookup yields CDR1 MNHEY and CDR2 SVGAGI. The V end lost 4 bases, the J end lost 4 bases, and 10 bases lay between the germline ends. This CDR3 comprises 13 residues.

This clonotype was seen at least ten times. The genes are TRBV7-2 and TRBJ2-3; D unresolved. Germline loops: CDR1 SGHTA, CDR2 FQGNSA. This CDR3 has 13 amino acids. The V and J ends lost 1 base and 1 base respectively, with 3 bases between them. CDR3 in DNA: TGTGCCAGCAGCTTAGTCGGCACAGATACGCAGTATTTT. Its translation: CASSLVGTDTQYF. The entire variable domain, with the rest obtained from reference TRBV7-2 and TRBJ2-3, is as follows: GAGVSQSPSNKVTEKGKDVELRCDPISGHTALYWYRQSLGQGLEFLIYFQGNSAPDKSGLPSDRFSAERTGGSVSTLTIQRTQQEDSAVYLCASSLVGTDTQYFGPGTRLTVL.

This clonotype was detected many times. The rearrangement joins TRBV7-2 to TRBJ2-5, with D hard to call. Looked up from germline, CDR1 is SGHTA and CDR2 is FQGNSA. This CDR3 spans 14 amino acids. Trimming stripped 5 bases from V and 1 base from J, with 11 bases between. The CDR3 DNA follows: TGTGCCAGCAGCCCCGGACGCGTCCAAGAGACCCAGTACTTC. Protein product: CASSPGRVQETQYF.